Sequencing of this T cell receptor beta chain was carried out in a study of shared clonotypes between healthy human individuals. The study's findings and limits: Sampling used blood alone; tissue repertoires probably differ. Non-shared clonotypes had lower generation probabilities than clonotypes shared by all four sorted-subset donors. Roughly 4.6% of naive CD4 clonotypes were common to several donors.

Produced via immunoSEQ multiplex PCR; TCRdb's table is partial and in-frame only. The profile shows some 2,000,000 clones, around 95% of them singletons. Germline V gene lookup returns CDR1 KGHSH and CDR2 LQKENI. With V trimmed by 6 bases and J by 2 bases, 15 bases remained unmatched. This CDR3 contains 19 residues. This clone has just one count. What it recognizes is unknown. This clonotype originated in a man in his late teens or twenties in good health. This rearrangement joins TRBV18 to TRBJ2-1; 11 bases align to TRBD2. Sequenced sample: naive CD4+ T cells sorted from blood. Subset in this sample: CD45RA+ positively selected. The CDR3: CASSLVIAGGPITYNEQFF. The CDR3 DNA follows: TGTGCCAGCTCCCTCGTGATAGCGGGGGGGCCTATAACCTACAATGAGCAGTTCTTC.